This T cell receptor (beta chain) was documented in a study of blood T cells in healthy people across ages. Points from the study as a whole: Roughly linearly, TCR beta diversity per million T cells fell as age increased. Across samples, TCR beta diversity tracked strongly with naive T cell percentage.

A J-beta primer mix and a sample-barcoded 5' primer were used in a second PCR of about 7 to 12 cycles. A 12-random-nucleotide template-switch adaptor tagged each cDNA molecule. From the 5' RACE reads, TCRdb called clonotypes with MiXCR, one entry per CDR3 protein. The table shows approximately 1.5 million distinct CDR3 sequences, with around 36% occurring only once. Germline CDR1 is SGHTS and CDR2 is YDEGEE. The CDR3 spans 15 residues. With respect to this clonotype: As yet, its antigen is unknown.

Each donor supplied about 9.6 milliliters of peripheral blood. The sequence was collected from a woman between 25 and 40 years old in good health. The V gene is TRBV5-8, the J gene TRBJ2-5; 7 positions agree with TRBD1. The DNA end favors TRBJ2-7, so the J call may be wrong. Input material: blood. The CDR3 DNA follows: TGTGCCAGCAGCATAGCTCCGGGACAGCCCTACGAGCAGTACTTC. It codes for CASSIAPGQPYEQYF.